The next 3 T cell receptor beta chains were all read from a single sample in a study of cytomegalovirus exposure and HLA in healthy donors. It was with 60 Vbeta and 13 Jbeta primers that the PCR ran. Here immunoSEQ multiplex PCR was the method, and the copy in TCRdb shows in-frame clones only, minus some. This table holds more than 150,000 clones, about 80% found once. The sequencing input was PBMCs. The source of these receptors is a man in his forties in good health and CMV-seronegative.

The chain is built from TRBV28 and TRBJ1-1; D unclear. V was clipped by 3 bases and J by 1 base, with 9 bases between them. Germline assignment: CDR1 MDHEN and CDR2 SYDVKM. This CDR3 comprises 14 residues. CDR3: CASSFVQENTEAFF. For the CDR3, the DNA is TGTGCCAGCAGTTTTGTTCAGGAGAACACTGAAGCTTTCTTT.

The V call is TRBV18, the J call TRBJ2-6, with D possibly matching TRBD1 (6 bases). V shed 4 bases and J shed 0 bases, with 16 bases lying between them. The CDR3 totals 18 residues. CDR1 and CDR2 (germline): KGHSH, LQKENI. The CDR3 loop reads CASSLTGQFASGANVLTF. The CDR3 DNA reads as TGTGCCAGCTCACTGACCGGACAGTTTGCCTCTGGGGCCAACGTCCTGACTTTC.

The chain recombines TRBV2 with TRBJ2-2; D might be TRBD1 (5 bases). CDR1 is SNHLY and CDR2 is FYNNEI in the germline V gene. The V end lost 5 bases, the J end lost 0 bases, and 16 bases lay between the germline ends. The length of the CDR3 is 17 residues. CDR3 region: CASSLSQVFANTGELFF. The CDR3 DNA is TGTGCCAGCAGTCTTTCACAGGTTTTCGCGAACACCGGGGAGCTGTTTTTT.